What follows describes a single TCR beta chain. Its antigen is not known. Scientists amplified the TCR beta CDR3 regions from RNA transcripts. RT-PCR with HTBI primers came first, then second-round multiplex PCR. TCRdb used MiXCR to reprocess the multiplex PCR reads, holding one entry per CDR3 protein. The data contain 680,000 or so distinct CDR3 sequences, roughly 20% of them singletons. This record belongs to a study of Graves' ophthalmopathy and Graves' hyperthyroidism. Regarding the study as a whole: Blood also harbored most expanded thyroid clonotypes above 0.001 frequency.

Stable hyperthyroidism denotes an absence of ophthalmopathy throughout 18 months of follow-up. Clinical symptoms, serum thyroxine, TRAb, thyroid ultrasound and orbital computed tomography were relied on for diagnosis. What supplied the PBMCs was roughly 11 ml of fresh peripheral blood. In germline, CDR1 is MDHEN, CDR2 SYDVKM. This CDR3 comprises 15 residues. V was shortened by 5 bases and J by 2 bases, with 14 bases between the two germline ends. This TCR came from a young woman with stable Graves' hyperthyroidism. Some clones in this sample may be carry-over from other donors' samples. Sequencing used peripheral blood. The J gene is TRBJ2-3, the V gene TRBV28; D gene unclear. CDR3 loop: CASSPPVHFTDTQYF. The CDR3 DNA is TGTGCCAGCAGTCCACCGGTCCACTTCACAGATACGCAGTATTTT.